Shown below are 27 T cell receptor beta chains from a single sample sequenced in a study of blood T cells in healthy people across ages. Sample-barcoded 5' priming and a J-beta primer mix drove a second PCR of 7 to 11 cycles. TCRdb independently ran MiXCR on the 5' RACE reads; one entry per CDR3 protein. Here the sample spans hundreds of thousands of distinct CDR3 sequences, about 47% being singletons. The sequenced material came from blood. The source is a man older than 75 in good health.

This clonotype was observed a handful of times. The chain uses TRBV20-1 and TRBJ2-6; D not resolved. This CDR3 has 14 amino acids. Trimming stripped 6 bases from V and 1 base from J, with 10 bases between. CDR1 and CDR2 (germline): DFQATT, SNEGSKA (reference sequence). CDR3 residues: CSAPVLSGANVLTF. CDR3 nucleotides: TGCAGTGCACCCGTATTGTCTGGGGCCAACGTCCTGACTTTC.

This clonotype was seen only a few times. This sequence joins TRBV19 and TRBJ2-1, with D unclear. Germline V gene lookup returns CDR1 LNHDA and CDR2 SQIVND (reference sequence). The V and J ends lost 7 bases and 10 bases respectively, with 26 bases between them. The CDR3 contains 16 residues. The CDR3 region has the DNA TGTGCCAGTACCCTTAAGCAGACGGCCGTTATGGAGGAGCAGTTCTTC. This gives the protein CASTLKQTAVMEEQFF.

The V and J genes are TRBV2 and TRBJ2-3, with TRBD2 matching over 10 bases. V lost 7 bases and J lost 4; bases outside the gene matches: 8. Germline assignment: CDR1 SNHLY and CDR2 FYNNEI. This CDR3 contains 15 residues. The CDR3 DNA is TGTGCCAGCATGGGGGCTAGCGGGAGACCAGATACGCAGTATTTT. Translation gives CASMGASGRPDTQYF.

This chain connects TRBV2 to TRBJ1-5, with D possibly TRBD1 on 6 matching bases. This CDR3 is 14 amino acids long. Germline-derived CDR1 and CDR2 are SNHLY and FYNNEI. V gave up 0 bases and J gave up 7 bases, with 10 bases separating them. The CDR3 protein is CASSEAQGGQPQHF. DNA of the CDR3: TGTGCCAGCAGTGAAGCACAGGGAGGACAGCCCCAGCATTTT.

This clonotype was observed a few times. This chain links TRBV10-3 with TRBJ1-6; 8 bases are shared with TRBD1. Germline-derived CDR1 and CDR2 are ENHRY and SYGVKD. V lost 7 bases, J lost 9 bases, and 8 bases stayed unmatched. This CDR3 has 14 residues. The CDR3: CAITGGADGSPLHF. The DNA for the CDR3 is TGTGCCATCACAGGGGGCGCAGATGGTTCACCCCTCCACTTT.

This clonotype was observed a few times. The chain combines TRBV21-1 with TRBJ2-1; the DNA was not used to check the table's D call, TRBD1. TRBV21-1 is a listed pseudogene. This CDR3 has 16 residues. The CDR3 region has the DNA TGTGCCAGCAGCAAAGTCCGGCAGGGGGTCGGCGGTGAGCAGTTCTTC. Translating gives CASSKVRQGVGGEQFF.

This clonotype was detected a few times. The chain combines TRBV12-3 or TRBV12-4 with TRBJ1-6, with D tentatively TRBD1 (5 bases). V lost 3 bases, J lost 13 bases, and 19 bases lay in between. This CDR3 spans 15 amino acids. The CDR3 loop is CASSFSAGPKKPLHF. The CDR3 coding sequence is TGTGCCAGCAGTTTCTCCGCAGGGCCTAAGAAGCCCCTCCACTTT.

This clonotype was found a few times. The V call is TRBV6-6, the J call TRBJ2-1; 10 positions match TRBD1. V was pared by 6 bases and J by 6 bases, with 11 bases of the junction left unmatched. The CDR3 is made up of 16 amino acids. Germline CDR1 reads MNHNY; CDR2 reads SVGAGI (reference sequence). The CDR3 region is CASRTPGQGIGNEQFF. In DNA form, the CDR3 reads TGTGCCAGCAGAACACCGGGACAGGGGATAGGCAATGAGCAGTTCTTC.

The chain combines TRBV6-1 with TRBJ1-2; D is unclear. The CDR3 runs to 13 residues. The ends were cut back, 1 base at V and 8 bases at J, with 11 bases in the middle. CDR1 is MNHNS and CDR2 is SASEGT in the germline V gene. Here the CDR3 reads CASSEVVGEGYTF. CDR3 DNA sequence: TGTGCCAGCAGTGAAGTTGTCGGAGAGGGCTACACCTTC.

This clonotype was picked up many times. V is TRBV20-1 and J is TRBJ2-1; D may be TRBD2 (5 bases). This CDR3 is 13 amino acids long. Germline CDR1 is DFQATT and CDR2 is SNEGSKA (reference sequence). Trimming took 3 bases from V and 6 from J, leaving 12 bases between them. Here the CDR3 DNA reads TGCAGTGCTAGTGGGCAGGAGGTCAATGAGCAGTTCTTC. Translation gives CSASGQEVNEQFF.

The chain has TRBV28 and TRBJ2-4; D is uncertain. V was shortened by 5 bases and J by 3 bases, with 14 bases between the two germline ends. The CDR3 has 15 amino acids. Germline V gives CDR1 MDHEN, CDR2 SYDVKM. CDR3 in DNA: TGTGCCAGCAGTATCCCCCAGGCCGGCAAAAACATTCAGTACTTC. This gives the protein CASSIPQAGKNIQYF.

DNA for the CDR3: TGTGCCAGCTCACCACTCGCGGGCCCAGCCAATGAGCAGTTCTTC. Translated: CASSPLAGPANEQFF. The chain couples TRBV18 to TRBJ2-1, with D possibly being TRBD2 (5 bases). Trimming took 1 base from V and 6 from J, leaving 13 bases between them. There are 15 residues in the CDR3. Germline lookup yields CDR1 KGHSH and CDR2 LQKENI.

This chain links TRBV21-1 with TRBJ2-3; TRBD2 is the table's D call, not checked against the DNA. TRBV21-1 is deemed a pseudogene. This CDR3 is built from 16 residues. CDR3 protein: CAGSFEGLESTDTQYF. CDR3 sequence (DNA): TGTGCCGGCAGCTTCGAGGGACTAGAGAGCACAGATACGCAGTATTTT.

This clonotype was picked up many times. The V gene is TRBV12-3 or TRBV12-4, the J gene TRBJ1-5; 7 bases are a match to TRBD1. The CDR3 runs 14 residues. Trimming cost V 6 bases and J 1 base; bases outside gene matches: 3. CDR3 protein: CASSLTGSNQPQHF. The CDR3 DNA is TGTGCCAGCAGCCTGACAGGGAGCAATCAGCCCCAGCATTTT.

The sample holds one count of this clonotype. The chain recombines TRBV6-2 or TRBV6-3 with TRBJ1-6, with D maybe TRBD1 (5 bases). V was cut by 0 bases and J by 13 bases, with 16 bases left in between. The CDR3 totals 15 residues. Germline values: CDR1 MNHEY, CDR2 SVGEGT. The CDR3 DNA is TGTGCCAGCAGTTACTCGACAGCCCTGCGGTCGCCCCTCCACTTT. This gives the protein CASSYSTALRSPLHF.

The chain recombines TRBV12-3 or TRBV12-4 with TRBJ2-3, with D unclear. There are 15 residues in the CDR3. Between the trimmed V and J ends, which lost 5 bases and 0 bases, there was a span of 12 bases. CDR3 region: CASSLYGSSTDTQYF. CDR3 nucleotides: TGTGCCAGCAGTCTGTACGGATCTAGCACAGATACGCAGTATTTT.

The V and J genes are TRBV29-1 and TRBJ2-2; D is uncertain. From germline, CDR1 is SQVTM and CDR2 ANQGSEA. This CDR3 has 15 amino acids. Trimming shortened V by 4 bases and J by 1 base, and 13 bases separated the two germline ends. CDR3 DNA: TGCAGCGTTGGGCCCGGATCCGTGAACACCGGGGAGCTGTTTTTT. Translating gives CSVGPGSVNTGELFF.

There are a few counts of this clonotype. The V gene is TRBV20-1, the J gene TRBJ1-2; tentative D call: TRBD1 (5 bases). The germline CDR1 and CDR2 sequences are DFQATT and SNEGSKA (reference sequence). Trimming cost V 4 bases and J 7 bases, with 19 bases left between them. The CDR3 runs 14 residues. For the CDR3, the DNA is TGCAGTGCTAATTTAGCACCACAGGAGGCTGGCTACACCTTC. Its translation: CSANLAPQEAGYTF.

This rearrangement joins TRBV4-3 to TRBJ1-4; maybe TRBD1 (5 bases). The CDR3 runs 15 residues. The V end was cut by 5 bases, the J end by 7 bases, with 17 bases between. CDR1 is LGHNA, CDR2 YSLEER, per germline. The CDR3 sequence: CASSAREGKGEKLFF. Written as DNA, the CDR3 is TGCGCCAGCAGCGCAAGGGAGGGGAAGGGTGAAAAACTGTTTTTT.

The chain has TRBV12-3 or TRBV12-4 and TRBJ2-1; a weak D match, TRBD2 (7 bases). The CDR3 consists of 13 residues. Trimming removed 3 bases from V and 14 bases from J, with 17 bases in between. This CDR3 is CASSLAPEGGKFF. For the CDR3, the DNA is TGTGCCAGCAGTTTGGCGCCTGAGGGGGGGAAGTTCTTC.

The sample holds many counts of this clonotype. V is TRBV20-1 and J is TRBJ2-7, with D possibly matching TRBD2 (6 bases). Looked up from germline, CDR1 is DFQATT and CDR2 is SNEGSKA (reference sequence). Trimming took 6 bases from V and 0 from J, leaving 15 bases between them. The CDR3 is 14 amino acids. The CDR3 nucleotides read TGCAGTGCCCTGGACTACCGAAGCTCCTACGAGCAGTACTTC. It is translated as CSALDYRSSYEQYF.

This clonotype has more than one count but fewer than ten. The CDR3 DNA follows: TGTGCCAGCAGTTTAAGTGGACCTGAGGTTTTCACAGATACGCAGTATTTT. It yields the protein CASSLSGPEVFTDTQYF. This chain uses TRBV12-3 or TRBV12-4 with TRBJ2-3; D is undetermined. V lost 2 bases, J lost 2 bases, and 17 bases lay in between. CDR3 length equals 17 residues.

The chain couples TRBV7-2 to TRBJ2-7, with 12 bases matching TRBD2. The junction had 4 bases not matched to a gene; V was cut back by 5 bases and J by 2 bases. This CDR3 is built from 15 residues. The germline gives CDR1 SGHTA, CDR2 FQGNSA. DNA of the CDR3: TGTGCCAGCAGCGGTTCTAGCGGGAGGGCCTACGAGCAGTACTTC. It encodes CASSGSSGRAYEQYF.

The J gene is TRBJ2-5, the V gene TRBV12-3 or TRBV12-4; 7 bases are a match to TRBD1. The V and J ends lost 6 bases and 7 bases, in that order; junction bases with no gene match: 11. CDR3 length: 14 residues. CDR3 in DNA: TGTGCCAGCAGCTCTAGACAGGGAGAGACGACCCAGTACTTC. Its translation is CASSSRQGETTQYF.

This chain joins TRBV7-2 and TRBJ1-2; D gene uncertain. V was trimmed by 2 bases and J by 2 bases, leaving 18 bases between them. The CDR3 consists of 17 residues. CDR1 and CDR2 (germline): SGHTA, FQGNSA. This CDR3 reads CASSLNLAPRGNYGYTF. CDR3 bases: TGTGCCAGCAGCTTAAATTTGGCGCCCCGAGGGAACTATGGCTACACCTTC.

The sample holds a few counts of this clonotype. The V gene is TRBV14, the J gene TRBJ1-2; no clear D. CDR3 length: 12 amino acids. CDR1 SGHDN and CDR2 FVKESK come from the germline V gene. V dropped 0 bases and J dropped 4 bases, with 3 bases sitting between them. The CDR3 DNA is TGTGCCAGCAGCCAAGACCGCTATGGCTACACCTTC. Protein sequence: CASSQDRYGYTF.

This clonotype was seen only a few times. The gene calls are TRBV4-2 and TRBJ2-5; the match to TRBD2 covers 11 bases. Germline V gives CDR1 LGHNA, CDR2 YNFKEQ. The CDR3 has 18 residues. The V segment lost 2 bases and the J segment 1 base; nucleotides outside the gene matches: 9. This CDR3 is CASSQYTGTSGIQETQYF. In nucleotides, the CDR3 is TGTGCCAGCAGCCAATATACCGGGACTAGCGGCATCCAAGAGACCCAGTACTTC.